This T cell receptor beta chain was recorded in a study of cytomegalovirus exposure and HLA in healthy donors. It was with 60 Vbeta and 13 Jbeta primers that the PCR ran. Profiling relied on immunoSEQ multiplex PCR, and the TCRdb table lists in-frame clones only, not all of them. The table lists about 130,000 clones, 80% of them singletons, with 5% to 6.5% in the top ten. The CDR3 is made up of 15 amino acids. Germline values: CDR1 LNHNV, CDR2 YYDKDF (reference sequence). V was trimmed by 0 bases and J by 9 bases, leaving 15 bases between them. Sequencing input: PBMCs. The sequence came from a man aged 30 to 39 in good health and CMV-seronegative. The chain joins TRBV15 to TRBJ2-1; D is uncertain. The CDR3 nucleotides are TGTGCCACCAGCAGAGATCTCGTAAGCCTTCGTGAGCAGTTCTTC. This sequence encodes CATSRDLVSLREQFF. The full variable domain, rest sourced from reference TRBV15 and TRBJ2-1, is DAMVIQNPRYQVTQFGKPVTLSCSQTLNHNVMYWYQQKSSQAPKLLFHYYDKDFNNEADTPDNFQSRRPNTSFCFLDIRSPGLGDTAMYLCATSRDLVSLREQFFGPGTRLTVL.